Below, 7 T cell receptor beta chains from the same sample are listed, as sequenced in a study of CD8+ T cells in alopecia areata. After isolation, RNA underwent reverse transcription to generate cDNA as the sequencing template. Profiled with immunoSEQ multiplex PCR; TCRdb holds only in-frame clones, not every one. The table lists 95,000 to 120,000 clones, 50% to 60% of them singletons, with 20% to 25% in the top ten. Sequences were obtained from NKG2D-low CD8+ T cells sorted from blood. These receptors were collected from a human donor with alopecia areata.

The CDR3 loop is CASSGGTNTGELFF. The CDR3 bases are TGTGCCAGCAGCGGCGGTACGAACACCGGGGAGCTGTTTTTT. The chain joins TRBV9 to TRBJ2-2; D remains unclear. Germline-derived CDR1 and CDR2 are SGDLS and YYNGEE. The V end lost 3 bases, the J end lost 0 bases, and 6 bases lay between the germline ends. The CDR3 spans 14 residues.

This clone was detected only a few times. V usage is TRBV29-1 and J usage is TRBJ2-5; a possible D gene is TRBD1 (5 bases). Per the germline V gene, CDR1 is SQVTM and CDR2 is ANQGSEA. With 2 bases removed from V and 1 base from J, the gap between germline ends came to 17 bases. The CDR3 has 16 amino acids. The CDR3 is CSVEYSAGWAQETQYF. CDR3 sequence (DNA): TGCAGCGTTGAATACTCGGCAGGGTGGGCCCAAGAGACCCAGTACTTC.

In its sample, this clone was seen a few times. The V gene is TRBV15, the J gene TRBJ2-1; D gene uncertain. Between the trimmed V and J ends, which lost 0 bases and 7 bases, there was a span of 7 bases. The CDR3 sequence is 13 residues long. Germline CDR1 LNHNV, CDR2 YYDKDF (reference sequence). CDR3 amino acids: CATSREDANEQFF. The CDR3 nucleotides are TGTGCCACCAGCAGAGAAGATGCTAATGAGCAGTTCTTC.

The rearrangement joins TRBV4-1 to TRBJ2-2, with D unresolved. CDR3 length: 13 residues. CDR1 and CDR2 (germline): MGHRA, YSYEKL. Trimming removed 3 bases at V and 7 bases at J, with 9 bases between. The CDR3 region has the DNA TGCGCCAGCAGCCAGATTCTCGGCGGGGAGCTGTTTTTT. It codes for CASSQILGGELFF.

V usage is TRBV27 and J usage is TRBJ2-5; D is unresolved. V lost 8 bases and J 5 bases, leaving 6 bases between the germline ends. The CDR3 runs to 10 residues. The germline V gene encodes CDR1 MNHEY and CDR2 SMNVEV (reference sequence). The CDR3 protein is CASGWETQYF. In nucleotides, the CDR3 is TGTGCCAGCGGGTGGGAGACCCAGTACTTC.

The CDR3 protein is CASSSERVAYEQYF. For the CDR3, the DNA is TGCGCCAGCAGCTCGGAGCGGGTAGCCTACGAGCAGTACTTC. The J gene is TRBJ2-7, the V gene TRBV5-1; weak D call: TRBD2 (6 bases). The V and J ends lost 3 bases and 2 bases respectively, with 12 bases between them. The V gene's germline CDR1 is SGHRS and CDR2 YFSETQ. This CDR3 is built from 14 residues.

This clone was counted a few times. V is TRBV23-1 and J is TRBJ2-1; 15 nucleotides match TRBD2. TRBV23-1 is assigned to the ORF class and has an uncertain function. V lost 0 bases to trimming and J lost 3 bases; unmatched junction nucleotides: 9. The CDR3 spans 20 residues. CDR3: CASSQSRGLAGGPCYNEQFF. As DNA, the CDR3 is TGCGCCAGCAGTCAATCGCGAGGACTAGCGGGAGGGCCATGCTACAATGAGCAGTTCTTC.